This T cell receptor (beta chain) was recorded in a study of shared clonotypes between healthy human individuals. Overall study: Plates per donor: three CD4 naive, three CD4 memory, two CD8 naive, one CD8 memory.

TCRdb's table, derived via immunoSEQ multiplex PCR, lists solely in-frame clones and lacks some. The table lists approximately 1,000,000 clones, approximately 80% of them singletons. Germline loops: CDR1 SEHNR, CDR2 FQNEAQ (reference sequence). This CDR3 has 17 amino acids. V lost 5 bases to trimming and J lost 2 bases; unmatched junction nucleotides: 13. Study-level points and caveats: Among the subsets, naive ones generally showed larger estimated richness than memory ones. A small donor pool kept down the genetic and exposure-history diversity that was represented. Roughly 5% of naive CD4 clonotypes were common to a handful of donors.

On this clone itself: Its antigen is unknown.

The chain uses TRBV7-9 and TRBJ2-3, with TRBD1 identical over 7 bases. Sequencing was performed on memory CD4+ T cells from PBMCs. The subset: CD45RA-negative fraction. This TCR was recovered from a man between 18 and 29 years old in good health. Some clones in this sample may be carry-over from other donors' samples. CDR3 coding DNA: TGTGCCAGCAGCCCATCAGACAGGGCCGAATTCACAGATACGCAGTATTTT. This encodes CASSPSDRAEFTDTQYF.